The clone carrying this TCR beta chain occurred a few times. This entry comes from a study of blood T cell repertoires in COVID-19. On the study more broadly: Collection of acute and convalescent COVID-19 samples took place in the United States, Italy and Spain.

The CDR3 has 13 residues. V was cut by 5 bases and J by 1 base, with 9 bases left in between. The germline V gene has CDR1 SGHKS and CDR2 YYEKEE (reference sequence). Original processing notes: Reference gene primer amplification yielded estimated nucleated cell counts. Clones were sequenced by immunoSEQ multiplex PCR, and TCRdb holds only the in-frame ones, with some missing. The V and J calls and clone size are taken from that table; D and trimming were inferred from the DNA. The profile shows 110,000 to 150,000 clones, over 75% of them singletons. Specimen: peripheral blood. The rearrangement links TRBV5-5 to TRBJ1-1; D remains ambiguous. This clonotype originated in a human donor in a cohort sampled during active COVID-19. CDR3: CASSPQANTEAFF. CDR3 nucleotide sequence: TGTGCCAGCAGTCCCCAGGCGAACACTGAAGCTTTCTTT.